These 18 T cell receptor beta chains were sequenced from one sample in a study of blood T cells in healthy people across ages. Using a J-beta primer mix together with a sample-barcoded 5' primer, a second PCR was run for about 6 to 11 cycles. From the 5' RACE reads, TCRdb called clonotypes with MiXCR, one entry per CDR3 protein. The table lists 1,800,000 or so distinct CDR3 sequences, 30% to 40% of them singletons. The sample consisted of blood. Receptors originate from a human donor in good health.

V and J are TRBV7-6 and TRBJ2-1; 10 bases are a match to TRBD2. Trimming at V came to 1 base and at J to 11 bases, leaving 8 bases not matched to a gene. The CDR3 sequence is 15 residues long. In germline, CDR1 is SGHVS, CDR2 FNYEAQ. CDR3 residues: CASSLGTSGGVKQFF. CDR3 nucleotides: TGTGCCAGCAGCTTAGGGACTAGCGGAGGGGTGAAGCAGTTCTTC.

The chain recombines TRBV28 with TRBJ2-7, with 9 bases identical to TRBD1. This CDR3 contains 15 residues. CDR1 is MDHEN, CDR2 SYDVKM, per germline. The V segment lost 6 bases and the J segment 0 bases; nucleotides outside the gene matches: 6. The CDR3 nucleotides are TGTGCCAGCAGGGGCCGGGACAGGGTCTCCTACGAGCAGTACTTC. Protein product: CASRGRDRVSYEQYF.

This clonotype occurred a few times. V usage is TRBV29-1 and J usage is TRBJ2-7; TRBD2 might be the D (5 bases). V dropped 4 bases and J dropped 0 bases, with 10 bases sitting between them. Germline-derived CDR1 and CDR2 are SQVTM and ANQGSEA. The CDR3 is 13 amino acids. In DNA, the CDR3 is TGCAGCGTTGCTGGACTTCTCTCCTACGAGCAGTACTTC. Protein product: CSVAGLLSYEQYF.

There are a few counts of this clonotype. This chain uses TRBV24-1 with TRBJ1-2; tentative D call: TRBD1 (5 bases). Germline V gene sequence: CDR1 KGHDR, CDR2 SFDVKD. This CDR3 contains 13 residues. Trimming stripped 1 base from V and 8 bases from J, with 10 bases between. The CDR3 coding sequence is TGTGCCACCAGTGATTTTGGGGACGGGGGCTACACCTTC. Translated, it gives CATSDFGDGGYTF.

The table lists this clonotype with a few counts. J is TRBJ2-1 and V is TRBV12-3 or TRBV12-4; D not certain. The CDR3 has 15 amino acids. Trimming shortened V by 6 bases and J by 0 bases, and 12 bases separated the two germline ends. Here the CDR3 DNA reads TGTGCCAGCAGGTTGTGGAAGAGCTCCTACAATGAGCAGTTCTTC. It is translated as CASRLWKSSYNEQFF.

V gene TRBV29-1 combines with J gene TRBJ2-7; no reliable D call. Between the trimmed V and J ends, which lost 0 bases and 0 bases, there was a span of 9 bases. CDR3 length equals 14 residues. The germline V gene has CDR1 SQVTM and CDR2 ANQGSEA. The DNA of the CDR3 is TGCAGCGTTGAAGATATAGATGACTCCTACGAGCAGTACTTC. Its protein is CSVEDIDDSYEQYF.

The chain employs TRBV7-9 and TRBJ2-1; 12 bases agree with TRBD2. This CDR3 comprises 15 residues. Per the germline V gene, CDR1 is SEHNR and CDR2 is FQNEAQ (reference sequence). Germline trimming cut 5 bases from V and 8 bases from J; bases unmatched to any gene: 7. Here the CDR3 DNA reads TGTGCCAGCAGCAAACTAGCGGGGGGAAAAGATGAGCAGTTCTTC. This sequence encodes CASSKLAGGKDEQFF.

This clonotype was counted a few times. The genes are TRBV11-2 and TRBJ2-4, with 8 bases fitting TRBD2. This CDR3 has 15 amino acids. V lost 5 bases and J lost 9; bases outside the gene matches: 12. CDR1 is SGHAT and CDR2 is FQNNGV in the germline V gene. This CDR3 is CASSPGGGLAFIQYF. As DNA, the CDR3 is TGTGCCAGCAGCCCCGGGGGGGGCCTGGCATTCATTCAGTACTTC.

In DNA form, the CDR3 reads TGCGCCAGCAGCCAAGTCCCGAGCTCCTACAATGAGCAGTTCTTC. Its protein product is CASSQVPSSYNEQFF. The chain recombines TRBV4-1 with TRBJ2-1; D is uncertain. Trimming shortened V by 1 base and J by 0 bases, and 7 bases separated the two germline ends. This CDR3 has 15 amino acids. Germline V lookup: CDR1 MGHRA, CDR2 YSYEKL.

This clonotype showed up just a few times. V usage is TRBV20-1 and J usage is TRBJ2-5; D ambiguous. Germline CDR1 is DFQATT and CDR2 is SNEGSKA (reference sequence). V lost 3 bases, J lost 0 bases, and 11 bases lay in between. The CDR3 length is 14 residues. The CDR3 DNA reads as TGCAGTGCTAGTGAGGCCGCGAACCAAGAGACCCAGTACTTC. Protein: CSASEAANQETQYF.

This clonotype has only a few counts. This chain links TRBV10-3 with TRBJ1-2, with a weak D call TRBD1 (5 bases). The CDR3 covers 12 residues. In germline, CDR1 is ENHRY, CDR2 SYGVKD. Trimming removed 7 bases from V and 7 bases from J, with 13 bases in between. CDR3 residues: CAINSGTPGYTF. Here the CDR3 DNA reads TGTGCCATCAACTCCGGGACCCCTGGCTACACCTTC.

Note on this clonotype: One end of the junction does not line up with germline, which may come from a read error. The rearrangement joins TRBV12-3 or TRBV12-4 to TRBJ1-6; D is uncertain. The CDR3 loop spans 14 amino acids. CDR3 protein: CASSLAGIGSPRHF. The CDR3 DNA follows: TGTGCCAGCAGTTTAGCAGGGATTGGGTCACCCCGCCACTTT.

The chain joins TRBV12-3 or TRBV12-4 to TRBJ1-2; a weak D match, TRBD1 (5 bases). The CDR3 loop spans 13 amino acids. V lost 7 bases, J lost 7 bases, and 16 bases lay in between. This chain's CDR3 is CASTIWGTAGYTF. The CDR3 coding sequence is TGTGCCAGCACCATTTGGGGGACCGCTGGCTACACCTTC.

This clonotype appeared a few times. CDR3 amino acids: CASSPRLAGYEQYF. CDR3 bases: TGTGCCAGCAGCCCCAGACTAGCGGGCTACGAGCAGTACTTC. This chain links TRBV7-2 with TRBJ2-7; TRBD2 matches at 10 bases. The CDR3 totals 14 residues. V gave up 5 bases and J gave up 3 bases; unmatched junction bases: 4. In germline, CDR1 is SGHTA, CDR2 FQGNSA. Supplemented by reference TRBV7-2 and TRBJ2-7, the full variable domain reads GAGVSQSPSNKVTEKGKDVELRCDPISGHTALYWYRQSLGQGLEFLIYFQGNSAPDKSGLPSDRFSAERTGGSVSTLTIQRTQQEDSAVYLCASSPRLAGYEQYFGPGTRLTVT.

V and J are TRBV7-9 and TRBJ2-5; D remains ambiguous. In germline, CDR1 is SEHNR, CDR2 FQNEAQ (reference sequence). Trimming stripped 5 bases from V and 5 bases from J, with 18 bases between. This CDR3 comprises 15 residues. The CDR3, as DNA: TGTGCCAGCAGCCCCCTTCGGGCTAGACGTGAGACCCAGTACTTC. This encodes CASSPLRARRETQYF.

The rearrangement links TRBV4-3 to TRBJ2-3, with 12 bases aligning to TRBD2. Trimming removed 3 bases from V and 10 bases from J; junction bases left unmatched: 20. Germline V lookup: CDR1 LGHNA, CDR2 YSLEER. The length of the CDR3 is 19 residues. This CDR3 reads CASSHTGVASGGAVNPQYF. The DNA of the CDR3 is TGCGCCAGCAGCCACACAGGGGTGGCTAGCGGGGGGGCTGTTAATCCGCAGTATTTT.

This clonotype appeared a few times. V and J are TRBV7-9 and TRBJ1-2; 7 bases are shared with TRBD1. Germline-derived CDR1 and CDR2 are SEHNR and FQNEAQ (reference sequence). CDR3 length: 16 residues. Germline trimming cut 1 base from V and 4 bases from J; bases unmatched to any gene: 9. CDR3 region: CASSLGFEDRSYGYTF. DNA of the CDR3: TGTGCCAGCAGCTTAGGGTTCGAGGACAGGAGCTATGGCTACACCTTC.

The chain carries TRBV7-2 and TRBJ1-2; D is unclear. Trimming took off 5 bases at V and 5 bases at J, with 12 bases between the two ends. This CDR3 is 13 amino acids long. Germline V gives CDR1 SGHTA, CDR2 FQGNSA. The CDR3 spells CASSLRTLYGYTF. CDR3 coding DNA: TGTGCCAGCAGCCTCCGCACGCTTTATGGCTACACCTTC.